A single sample gave rise to the 21 T cell receptor beta chains below, sequenced in a study of blood T cell repertoires in COVID-19. Profiled with immunoSEQ multiplex PCR; TCRdb holds only in-frame clones, not every one. Among 50,000 to 60,000 clones listed, about 90% were seen once. Sequencing was carried out using peripheral blood. These receptors all stem from a man aged 60 to 75 with active COVID-19.

This chain uses TRBV5-1 with TRBJ1-4, with 7 bases matching TRBD1. This CDR3 is 16 amino acids long. Germline loops: CDR1 SGHRS, CDR2 YFSETQ. V shed 4 bases and J 3 bases; nucleotides not matched to a gene: 9. The CDR3 DNA follows: TGCGCCAGCAGCCCGTCAGGGGGGCCTCCTAATGAAAAACTGTTTTTT. This codes for CASSPSGGPPNEKLFF.

The V and J genes are TRBV5-1 and TRBJ2-3; 9 positions agree with TRBD2. The V gene's germline CDR1 is SGHRS and CDR2 YFSETQ. V dropped 3 bases and J dropped 4; count of bases not matched to a gene: 9. The CDR3 length is 16 residues. In nucleotides, the CDR3 is TGCGCCAGCAGCTCCTCGGGACTAGCCCAATCAGATACGCAGTATTTT. Protein: CASSSSGLAQSDTQYF.

The chain uses TRBV12-5 and TRBJ2-1; TRBD2 matches 9 bases. The CDR3 is 15 amino acids. Germline trimming cut 5 bases from V and 5 bases from J; bases unmatched to any gene: 7. CDR1 is LGHNT, CDR2 FRNRAP, per germline. Here the CDR3 reads CASGLGTSRNNEQFF. CDR3 coding DNA: TGTGCTAGTGGTCTTGGGACTAGCAGAAACAATGAGCAGTTCTTC.

The chain couples TRBV14 to TRBJ2-7, with 11 bases identical to TRBD2. This CDR3 contains 16 residues. V lost 6 bases, J lost 2 bases, and 9 bases stayed unmatched. Germline V gene lookup returns CDR1 SGHDN and CDR2 FVKESK. Here the CDR3 DNA reads TGTGCCAGCAGGCGGACTAGCGGGCAGAAACCCTACGAGCAGTACTTC. Translation: CASRRTSGQKPYEQYF. The full variable domain, its missing parts supplied by reference TRBV14 and TRBJ2-7, is EAGVTQFPSHSVIEKGQTVTLRCDPISGHDNLYWYRRVMGKEIKFLLHFVKESKQDESGMPNNRFLAERTGGTYSTLKVQPAELEDSGVYFCASRRTSGQKPYEQYFGPGTRLTVT.

The chain couples TRBV5-1 to TRBJ2-3; 8 nucleotides match TRBD2. The length of the CDR3 is 15 residues. CDR1 SGHRS and CDR2 YFSETQ come from the germline V gene. Unmatched junction bases numbered 4, after V lost 0 bases and J lost 4 bases. DNA for the CDR3: TGCGCCAGCAGCTTGGAGACGGGAGGGGCAGATACGCAGTATTTT. Amino acids: CASSLETGGADTQYF.

The chain uses TRBV7-2 and TRBJ2-2, with 8 bases identical to TRBD2. This CDR3 region has 15 residues. After removal of 6 bases from V and 0 bases from J, the junction contained 3 bases not matched to a gene. Germline CDR1 is SGHTA and CDR2 is FQGNSA. The CDR3 sequence: CASRSGLANTGELFF. The CDR3 region has the DNA TGTGCCAGCAGGTCGGGACTAGCGAACACCGGGGAGCTGTTTTTT.

The V gene is TRBV24-1, the J gene TRBJ2-1, with 10 bases fitting TRBD2. The CDR3 has 16 amino acids. In germline, CDR1 is KGHDR, CDR2 SFDVKD. V was clipped by 5 bases and J by 5 bases; unmatched bases: 8. DNA for the CDR3: TGTGCCACCAGTGGGTCTAGCGGGAGATCTAACAATGAGCAGTTCTTC. Translating it yields CATSGSSGRSNNEQFF.

The chain is built from TRBV7-7 and TRBJ1-4; TRBD1 matches 7 bases. The germline CDR1 and CDR2 sequences are SSHAT and FNYEAQ (reference sequence). V gave up 5 bases and J gave up 5 bases; unmatched junction bases: 14. This CDR3 has 17 amino acids. The CDR3 bases are TGTGCCAGCAGCGAGGGGACAGTAGGCGGACGGAATGAAAAACTGTTTTTT. It specifies CASSEGTVGGRNEKLFF.

The rearrangement uses TRBV9 and TRBJ2-1; 12 nucleotides line up with TRBD2. V lost 4 bases and J lost 10; bases outside the gene matches: 9. The CDR3 consists of 15 residues. CDR1 and CDR2 from the germline V gene are SGDLS and YYNGEE. CDR3 sequence (DNA): TGTGCCAGCAGCCCTAGCGGGAGGGCCGGCTACGAGCAGTTCTTC. Residues: CASSPSGRAGYEQFF.

The chain has TRBV5-1 and TRBJ2-1; a possible D gene is TRBD1 (8 bases). CDR1 is SGHRS and CDR2 is YFSETQ in the germline V gene. Trimming pared 0 bases from V and 6 bases from J, leaving 22 bases between. CDR3 length: 18 residues. CDR3 amino acids: CASSLADRGSGKLNEQFF. CDR3 DNA: TGCGCCAGCAGCTTGGCCGACAGGGGAAGCGGGAAGCTCAATGAGCAGTTCTTC.

The V gene is TRBV5-5, the J gene TRBJ2-7, with D hard to call. The germline CDR1 and CDR2 sequences are SGHKS and YYEKEE (reference sequence). Trimming took off 1 base at V and 0 bases at J, with 5 bases between the two ends. CDR3 length: 13 amino acids. CDR3 residues: CASSLLSSYEQYF. The CDR3 DNA follows: TGTGCCAGCAGCTTGCTGTCCTCCTACGAGCAGTACTTC.

The chain recombines TRBV6-6 with TRBJ2-3; 9 bases align to TRBD1. V shed 6 bases, J shed 3 bases, and the junction held 22 bases outside the gene matches. The CDR3 covers 20 residues. CDR1 and CDR2 (germline): MNHNY, SVGAGI (reference sequence). CDR3: CASSVSLPRGTGKGTDTQYF. Here the CDR3 DNA reads TGTGCCAGCAGCGTTAGCCTCCCAAGAGGGACAGGGAAGGGGACAGATACGCAGTATTTT.

The J gene is TRBJ2-3, the V gene TRBV28, with 12 nucleotides matching TRBD2. CDR1 and CDR2 from the germline V gene are MDHEN and SYDVKM. The CDR3 is made up of 20 amino acids. After removal of 2 bases from V and 8 bases from J, the junction contained 20 bases not matched to a gene. CDR3 residues: CASSLEWGPDRLAGVRTQYF. The CDR3 coding sequence is TGTGCCAGCAGTTTAGAGTGGGGCCCCGATAGACTAGCGGGAGTCCGTACGCAGTATTTT.

A single count supports this clone. This rearrangement joins TRBV3-1 (or the pseudogene TRBV3-2) to TRBJ2-5, with D possibly matching TRBD2 (5 bases). V was cut by 0 bases and J by 3 bases, with 14 bases left in between. Per the germline V gene, CDR1 is LGHDT and CDR2 is YNNKEL (reference sequence). This CDR3 is built from 16 residues. Here the CDR3 reads CASSQDETLREETQYF. The CDR3 nucleotides read TGTGCCAGCAGCCAAGATGAGACCCTGAGGGAAGAGACCCAGTACTTC.

The genes are TRBV24-1 and TRBJ2-3, with D maybe TRBD1 (6 bases). Trimming removed 5 bases from V and 4 bases from J, with 12 bases in between. The CDR3 length is 14 residues. CDR1 KGHDR and CDR2 SFDVKD come from the germline V gene. The CDR3 loop is CATSGTGGSDTQYF. CDR3 DNA: TGTGCCACCAGTGGTACTGGGGGCTCAGATACGCAGTATTTT.

V usage is TRBV27 and J usage is TRBJ2-1, with D perhaps TRBD1 (5 bases). The CDR3 loop spans 12 amino acids. Trimming removed 10 bases from V and 2 bases from J, with 9 bases in between. Germline loops: CDR1 MNHEY, CDR2 SMNVEV (reference sequence). CDR3 DNA: TGTGCCACCTCAGGGACCTACAATGAGCAGTTCTTC. Its translation is CATSGTYNEQFF.

V and J are TRBV19 and TRBJ1-2; tentative D call: TRBD1 (5 bases). Trimming shortened V by 3 bases and J by 4 bases, and 6 bases separated the two germline ends. The CDR3 length is 12 residues. Germline-derived CDR1 and CDR2 are LNHDA and SQIVND (reference sequence). CDR3 DNA: TGTGCCAGTAGTATTGACAGCTATGGCTACACCTTC. Translated: CASSIDSYGYTF.

The CDR3 loop is CASSLDRGGAIAYEQYF. CDR3 bases: TGTGCCAGCAGCTTAGATCGGGGGGGAGCGATCGCCTACGAGCAGTACTTC. The chain uses TRBV11-2 and TRBJ2-7, with TRBD2 identical over 8 bases. CDR3 length equals 17 residues. Trimming cost V 0 bases and J 2 bases; bases outside gene matches: 9. Germline lookup yields CDR1 SGHAT and CDR2 FQNNGV.

The genes are TRBV6-5 and TRBJ1-2, with 7 nucleotides matching TRBD1. J gave up 8 bases and V 5 bases, and 14 bases lay outside the gene matches. This CDR3 has 15 residues. CDR1 and CDR2 from the germline V gene are MNHEY and SVGAGI. The CDR3 DNA reads as TGTGCCAGCAGTACCACAGGGGCGGGAAGGGGAGGCTACACCTTC. The encoded protein is CASSTTGAGRGGYTF.

The V and J genes are TRBV18 and TRBJ1-4; 7 bases line up with TRBD1. The CDR3 consists of 15 residues. CDR1 is KGHSH, CDR2 LQKENI, per germline. J gave up 4 bases and V 2 bases, and 4 bases lay outside the gene matches. The CDR3 bases are TGTGCCAGCTCACCATACGGGACAGATAATGAAAAACTGTTTTTT. Translated, it gives CASSPYGTDNEKLFF.

The V and J genes are TRBV5-1 and TRBJ2-5; TRBD1 aligns across 8 bases. CDR1 SGHRS and CDR2 YFSETQ come from the germline V gene. This CDR3 is 15 amino acids long. V gave up 1 base and J gave up 5 bases; unmatched junction bases: 7. The CDR3 DNA reads TGCGCCAGCAGCTTGCTGACAGGGGTGGGGGAGACCCAGTACTTC. Encoded protein: CASSLLTGVGETQYF.